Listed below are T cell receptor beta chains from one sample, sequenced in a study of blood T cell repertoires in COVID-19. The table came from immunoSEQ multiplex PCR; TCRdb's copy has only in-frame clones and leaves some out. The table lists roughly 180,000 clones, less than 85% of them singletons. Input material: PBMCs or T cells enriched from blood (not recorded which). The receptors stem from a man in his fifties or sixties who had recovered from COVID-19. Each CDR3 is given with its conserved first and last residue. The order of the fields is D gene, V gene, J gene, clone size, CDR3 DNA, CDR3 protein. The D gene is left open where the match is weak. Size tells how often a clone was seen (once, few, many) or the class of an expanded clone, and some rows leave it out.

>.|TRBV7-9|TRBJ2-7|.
TGTGCCAGCAGCTTCGGTGACAGGAGCTCCTACGAGCAGTACTTC
CASSFGDRSSYEQYF
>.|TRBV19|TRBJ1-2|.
TGTGCCAGTAGTATCCCCGGGACTGACCTAAATGGCTACACCTTC
CASSIPGTDLNGYTF
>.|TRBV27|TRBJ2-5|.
TGTGCCAGCAGTTTAAGGGGGTCCGGCGGTGAGACCCAGTACTTC
CASSLRGSGGETQYF
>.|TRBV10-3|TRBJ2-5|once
TGTGCCACCCTCCGAGAGGGCCGCTTCGGGGAGACCCAGTACTTC
CATLREGRFGETQYF
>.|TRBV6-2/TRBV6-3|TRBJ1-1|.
TGTGCCAGCAGTTACTCACCCGGGAGCGACACTGAAGCTTTCTTT
CASSYSPGSDTEAFF
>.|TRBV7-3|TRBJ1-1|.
TGTGCCAGCAGCTTACAGGGAAACACTGAAGCTTTCTTT
CASSLQGNTEAFF
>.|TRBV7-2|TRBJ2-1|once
TGTGCCAGCAGCTTAGCTCCGGGCTACAATGAGCAGTTCTTC
CASSLAPGYNEQFF
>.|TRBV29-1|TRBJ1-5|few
TGCAGCGTTGTAATGGGGGGAGGTAGCAATCAGCCCCAGCATTTT
CSVVMGGGSNQPQHF
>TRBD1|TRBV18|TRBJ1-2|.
TGTGCCAGCTCACCTACCCAGGGGGCGCGAGGTGGCTACACCTTC
CASSPTQGARGGYTF
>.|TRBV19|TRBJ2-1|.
TGTGCCAGTAGTATTATGTGGAAGCGCTCCTACAATGAGCAGTTCTTC
CASSIMWKRSYNEQFF
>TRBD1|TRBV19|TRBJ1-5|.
TGTGCCAGTAGAAACAGGGGGCTGGATCAGCCCCAGCATTTT
CASRNRGLDQPQHF
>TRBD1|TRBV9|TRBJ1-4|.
TGTGCCAGCAGCGTAGCAGGGGGGAGCGAAAAACTGTTTTTT
CASSVAGGSEKLFF
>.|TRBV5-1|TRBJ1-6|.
TGCGCCAGCACAACGACAGCTAGCTCCTATAATTCACCCCTCCACTTT
CASTTTASSYNSPLHF
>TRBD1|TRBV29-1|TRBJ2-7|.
TGCAGCGTTGATTCCCCAGGGGGCGAATTCTCCTACGAGCAGTACTTC
CSVDSPGGEFSYEQYF
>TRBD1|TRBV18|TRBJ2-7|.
TGTGCCAGCTCACCACCGGACAGGGGCTACGAGCAGTACTTC
CASSPPDRGYEQYF
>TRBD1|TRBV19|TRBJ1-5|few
TGTGCCAGTAGCACCCCGGGATTAAGACAGGGGACGATCGGCGTTGGTAATCAGCCCCAGCATTTT
CASSTPGLRQGTIGVGNQPQHF
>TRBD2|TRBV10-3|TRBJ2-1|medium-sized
TGTGCCATTGGGACTACATACAATGAGCAGTTCTTC
CAIGTTYNEQFF